The rows below give T cell receptor beta chains drawn from one sample of a study of cytomegalovirus exposure and HLA in healthy donors. TCRdb's table, derived via immunoSEQ multiplex PCR, lists solely in-frame clones and lacks some. The table lists around 150,000 clones, roughly 75% of them singletons. Material: PBMCs. Source of these receptors: a man between 18 and 35 years old in good health and CMV-seronegative. CDR3s include the opening cysteine and the closing phenylalanine or tryptophan. D genes are given only for firm matches. Clone sizes are given selectively: once, few, many, or a class where the clone is expanded.

D: NA; J: TRBJ1-1; V: TRBV6-5; size: NA; CDR3: CASSRAEGDTEAFF; DNA: TGTGCCAGCAGTCGGGCGGAAGGGGACACTGAAGCTTTCTTT
D: NA; J: TRBJ2-5; V: TRBV4-1; size: NA; CDR3: CASSRGLLETQYF; DNA: TGCGCCAGCAGCAGGGGACTGTTAGAGACCCAGTACTTC
D: TRBD1; J: TRBJ2-7; V: TRBV5-1; size: NA; CDR3: CASSPKTGGYEQYF; DNA: TGCGCCAGCAGCCCTAAGACAGGGGGCTACGAGCAGTACTTC
D: TRBD2; J: TRBJ2-5; V: TRBV28; size: NA; CDR3: CASSLGTSGSTRETQYF; DNA: TGTGCCAGCAGTTTAGGGACTAGCGGGAGCACGAGGGAGACCCAGTACTTC
D: TRBD2; J: TRBJ2-1; V: TRBV6-4; size: NA; CDR3: CASSDGASGNNEQFF; DNA: TGTGCCAGCAGTGACGGGGCTAGCGGGAACAATGAGCAGTTCTTC
D: TRBD2; J: TRBJ2-5; V: TRBV29-1; size: once; CDR3: CSATTSGSSQYF; DNA: TGCAGCGCAACGACTAGCGGGTCTTCGCAGTACTTC
D: NA; J: TRBJ2-2; V: TRBV27; size: once; CDR3: CASSPKPGGELFF; DNA: TGTGCCAGCAGTCCTAAGCCTGGCGGGGAGCTGTTTTTT
D: TRBD2; J: TRBJ2-3; V: TRBV7-2; size: once; CDR3: CASSLGGGSGDTQYF; DNA: TGTGCCAGCAGCTTAGGGGGAGGGTCTGGGGATACGCAGTATTTT
D: TRBD1; J: TRBJ1-1; V: TRBV19; size: NA; CDR3: CASSKGQGGMNTEAFF; DNA: TGTGCCAGTAGTAAAGGACAGGGAGGTATGAACACTGAAGCTTTCTTT
D: NA; J: TRBJ1-1; V: TRBV20-1; size: NA; CDR3: CSARQTTEAFF; DNA: TGCAGTGCGCGACAGACCACTGAAGCTTTCTTT
D: NA; J: TRBJ1-1; V: TRBV19; size: NA; CDR3: CASSIPEQGMNTEAFF; DNA: TGTGCCAGTAGTATCCCTGAGCAGGGTATGAACACTGAAGCTTTCTTT
D: NA; J: TRBJ1-2; V: TRBV6-5; size: once; CDR3: CASSYAGLQMGGYTF; DNA: TGTGCCAGCAGTTACGCGGGACTCCAAATGGGGGGCTACACCTTC
D: NA; J: TRBJ1-2; V: TRBV4-1; size: few; CDR3: CASSSRTTRRGPNYGYTF; DNA: TGCGCCAGCAGCTCACGCACGACCAGGAGGGGTCCAAACTATGGCTACACCTTC
D: NA; J: TRBJ2-3; V: TRBV6-5; size: NA; CDR3: CASSYSAGASTDTQYF; DNA: TGTGCCAGCAGTTACTCGGCAGGGGCCTCCACAGATACGCAGTATTTT
D: TRBD2; J: TRBJ2-1; V: TRBV6-4; size: few; CDR3: CASAPGLGAADEQFF; DNA: TGTGCCAGCGCCCCGGGACTAGGGGCGGCAGATGAGCAGTTCTTC
D: TRBD2; J: TRBJ2-7; V: TRBV7-8; size: NA; CDR3: CASSLAFYSSGSYEQYF; DNA: TGTGCCAGCAGCTTAGCGTTCTATAGTAGCGGGTCCTACGAGCAGTACTTC
D: TRBD1; J: TRBJ2-5; V: TRBV25-1; size: NA; CDR3: CASSDSGTEGETQYF; DNA: TGTGCCAGCAGTGACTCCGGGACAGAAGGGGAGACCCAGTACTTC
D: TRBD2; J: TRBJ2-5; V: TRBV28; size: once; CDR3: CASSFSPSGSGETQYF; DNA: TGTGCCAGCAGTTTCTCACCTAGCGGGAGTGGGGAGACCCAGTACTTC
D: TRBD1; J: TRBJ2-5; V: TRBV10-3; size: NA; CDR3: CAISGSTGGNQETQYF; DNA: TGTGCCATCAGTGGGTCGACAGGGGGTAACCAAGAGACCCAGTACTTC
D: TRBD1; J: TRBJ2-2; V: TRBV19; size: NA; CDR3: CASSTTGGSGELFF; DNA: TGTGCCAGTAGTACAACAGGGGGCTCCGGGGAGCTGTTTTTT
D: TRBD2; J: TRBJ2-5; V: TRBV14; size: few; CDR3: CASSPLDGGSPYQETQYF; DNA: TGTGCCAGCAGCCCTCTAGACGGGGGGTCGCCTTACCAAGAGACCCAGTACTTC
D: TRBD2; J: TRBJ2-7; V: TRBV5-1; size: NA; CDR3: CASSREVPYEQYF; DNA: TGCGCCAGCAGCCGGGAGGTTCCCTACGAGCAGTACTTC
D: NA; J: TRBJ1-2; V: TRBV5-4; size: once; CDR3: CASNDPGTRPGYTF; DNA: TGTGCCAGCAACGACCCCGGGACACGCCCTGGCTACACCTTC
D: NA; J: TRBJ2-2; V: TRBV19; size: NA; CDR3: CASSIDGEGVTGELFF; DNA: TGTGCCAGTAGTATAGATGGGGAAGGGGTAACCGGGGAGCTGTTTTTT